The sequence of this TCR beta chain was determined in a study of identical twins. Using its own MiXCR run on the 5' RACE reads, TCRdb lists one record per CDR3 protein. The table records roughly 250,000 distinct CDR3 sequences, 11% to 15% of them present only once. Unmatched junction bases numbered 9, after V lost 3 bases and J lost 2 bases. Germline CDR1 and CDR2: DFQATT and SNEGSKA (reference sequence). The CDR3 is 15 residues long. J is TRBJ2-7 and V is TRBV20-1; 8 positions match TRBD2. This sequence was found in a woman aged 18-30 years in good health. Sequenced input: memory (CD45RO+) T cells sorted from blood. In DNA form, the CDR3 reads TGCAGTGCTAGTGGCACTAGCGGTGGGCCCTACGAGCAGTACTTC. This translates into CSASGTSGGPYEQYF.